What follows describes a single T cell receptor (beta chain). What it recognizes is unknown. The data are from a study of Tregs in tolerant kidney transplant recipients. Study findings and constraints: Validation in larger populations is needed because few patients were studied. Biological reproducibility was not directly addressed in this study.

Assay used: immunoSEQ multiplex PCR; TCRdb lists only in-frame clones, some missing. This sample has 200,000 to 300,000 clones; roughly four fifths occur once, and the top ten carry less than 0.75%. CDR1 is LGHNT, CDR2 FRNRAP, per germline. Trimming took 3 bases from V and 6 from J, leaving 4 bases between them. The length of the CDR3 is 11 residues. Unstimulated Tregs (CD4+CD25+CD127-) and CD4+CD25- non-Tregs were sorted from PBMCs. The sequenced material came from CD4+ T cells from blood. The TCR sequence derives from a human donor in good health. The chain carries TRBV12-5 and TRBJ2-3; D is ambiguous. The CDR3 DNA sequence: TGTGCTAGTGGTTTTAAGGATACGCAGTATTTT. As protein: CASGFKDTQYF. The full variable domain, in which reference TRBV12-5 and TRBJ2-3 provide the parts outside the CDR3, is DARVTQTPRHKVTEMGQEVTMRCQPILGHNTVFWYRQTMMQGLELLAYFRNRAPLDDSGMPKDRFSAEMPDATLATLKIQPSEPRDSAVYFCASGFKDTQYFGPGTRLTVL.